The clone carrying this T cell receptor (beta chain) turned up a few times. CDR3 length: 13 amino acids. Germline V CDR1 and CDR2: DFQATT, SNEGSKA (reference sequence). Trimming shortened V by 4 bases and J by 1 base, and 11 bases separated the two germline ends. The entry originates in a study of T cell repertoires in cytomegalovirus infection. TCRdb ran MiXCR on the reads and lists one entry per CDR3 protein. This table has roughly 500,000 distinct CDR3 sequences, approximately 17% appearing once. This clonotype was sampled from a human donor in good health (CMV status not recorded). Some clones in this sample may be carry-over from other donors' samples. The sample taken for sequencing was CD8+ T cells from PBMCs. V and J are TRBV20-1 and TRBJ2-7; weak D call: TRBD2 (5 bases). CDR3 coding DNA: TGCAGTGCTACAGGCCGGGGTTCCTACGAGCAGTACTTC. Protein product: CSATGRGSYEQYF.